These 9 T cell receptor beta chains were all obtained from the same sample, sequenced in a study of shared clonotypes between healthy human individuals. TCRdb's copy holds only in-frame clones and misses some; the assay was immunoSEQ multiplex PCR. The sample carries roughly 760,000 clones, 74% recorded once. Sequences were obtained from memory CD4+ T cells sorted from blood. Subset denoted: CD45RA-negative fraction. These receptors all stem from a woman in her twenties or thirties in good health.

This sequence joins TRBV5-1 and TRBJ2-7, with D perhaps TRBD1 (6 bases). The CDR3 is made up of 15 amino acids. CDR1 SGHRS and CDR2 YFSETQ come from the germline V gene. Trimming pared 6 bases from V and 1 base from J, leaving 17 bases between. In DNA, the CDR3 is TGCGCCAGCACCCCCTGGGGCAGGGGTTCCTACGAGCAGTACTTC. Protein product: CASTPWGRGSYEQYF. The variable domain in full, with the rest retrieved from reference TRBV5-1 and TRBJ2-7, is KAGVTQTPRYLIKTRGQQVTLSCSPISGHRSVSWYQQTPGQGLQFLFEYFSETQRNKGNFPGRFSGRQFSNSRSEMNVSTLELGDSALYLCASTPWGRGSYEQYFGPGTRLTVT.

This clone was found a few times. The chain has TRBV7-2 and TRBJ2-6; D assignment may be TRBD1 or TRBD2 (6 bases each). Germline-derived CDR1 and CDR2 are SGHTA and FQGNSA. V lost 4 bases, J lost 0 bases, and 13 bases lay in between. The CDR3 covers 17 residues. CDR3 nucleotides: TGTGCCAGCAGCTCCCGGGGGACAAACTCTGGGGCCAACGTCCTGACTTTC. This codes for CASSSRGTNSGANVLTF.

CDR3 in amino acids: CASSFGETGQPQHF. CDR3 in DNA: TGCGCCAGCAGCTTTGGGGAGACAGGTCAGCCCCAGCATTTT. The rearrangement links TRBV5-1 to TRBJ1-5, with a weak D call TRBD1 (6 bases). V lost 2 bases and J lost 6, with 12 bases in between. CDR3 length equals 14 residues. In germline, CDR1 is SGHRS, CDR2 YFSETQ.

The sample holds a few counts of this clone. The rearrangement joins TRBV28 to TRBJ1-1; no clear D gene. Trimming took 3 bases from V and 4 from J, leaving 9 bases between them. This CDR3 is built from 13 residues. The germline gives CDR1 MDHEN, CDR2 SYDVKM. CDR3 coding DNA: TGTGCCAGCAGTTTGCCCAGGAGCACTGAAGCTTTCTTT. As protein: CASSLPRSTEAFF.

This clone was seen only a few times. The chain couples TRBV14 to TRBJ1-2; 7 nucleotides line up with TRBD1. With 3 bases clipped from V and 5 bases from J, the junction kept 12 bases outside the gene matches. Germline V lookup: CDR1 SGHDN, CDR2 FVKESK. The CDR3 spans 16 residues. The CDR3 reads CASSQQHAGQAYGYTF. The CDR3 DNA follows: TGTGCCAGCAGCCAGCAGCATGCTGGACAGGCTTATGGCTACACCTTC. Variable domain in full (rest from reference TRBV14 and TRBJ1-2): EAGVTQFPSHSVIEKGQTVTLRCDPISGHDNLYWYRRVMGKEIKFLLHFVKESKQDESGMPNNRFLAERTGGTYSTLKVQPAELEDSGVYFCASSQQHAGQAYGYTFGSGTRLTVV.

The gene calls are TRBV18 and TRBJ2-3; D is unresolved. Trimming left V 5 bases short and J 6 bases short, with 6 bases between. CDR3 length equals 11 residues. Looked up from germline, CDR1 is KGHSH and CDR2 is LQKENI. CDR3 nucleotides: TGTGCCAGCTCAGCCTCGGATACGCAGTATTTT. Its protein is CASSASDTQYF.

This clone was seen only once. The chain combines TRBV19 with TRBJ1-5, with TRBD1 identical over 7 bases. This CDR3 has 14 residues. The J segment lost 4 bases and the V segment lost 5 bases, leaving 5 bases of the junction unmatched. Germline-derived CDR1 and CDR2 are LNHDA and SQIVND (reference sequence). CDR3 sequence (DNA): TGTGCCAGTAGTCGGACAGGTAATAATCAGCCCCAGCATTTT. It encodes CASSRTGNNQPQHF.

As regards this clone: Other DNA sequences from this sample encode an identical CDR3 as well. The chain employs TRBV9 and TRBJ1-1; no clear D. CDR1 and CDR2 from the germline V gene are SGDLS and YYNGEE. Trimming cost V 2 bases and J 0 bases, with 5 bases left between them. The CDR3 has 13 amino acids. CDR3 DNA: TGTGCCAGCAGCGTGAATATGAACACTGAAGCTTTCTTT. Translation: CASSVNMNTEAFF. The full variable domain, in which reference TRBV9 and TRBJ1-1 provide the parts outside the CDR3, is DSGVTQTPKHLITATGQRVTLRCSPRSGDLSVYWYQQSLDQGLQFLIQYYNGEERAKGNILERFSAQQFPDLHSELNLSSLELGDSALYFCASSVNMNTEAFFGQGTRLTVV.

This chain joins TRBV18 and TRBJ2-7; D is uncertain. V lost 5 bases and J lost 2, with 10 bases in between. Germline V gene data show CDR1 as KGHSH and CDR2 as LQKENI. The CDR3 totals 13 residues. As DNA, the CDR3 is TGTGCCAGCTCATCGACCGAGACCTACGAGCAGTACTTC. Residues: CASSSTETYEQYF.